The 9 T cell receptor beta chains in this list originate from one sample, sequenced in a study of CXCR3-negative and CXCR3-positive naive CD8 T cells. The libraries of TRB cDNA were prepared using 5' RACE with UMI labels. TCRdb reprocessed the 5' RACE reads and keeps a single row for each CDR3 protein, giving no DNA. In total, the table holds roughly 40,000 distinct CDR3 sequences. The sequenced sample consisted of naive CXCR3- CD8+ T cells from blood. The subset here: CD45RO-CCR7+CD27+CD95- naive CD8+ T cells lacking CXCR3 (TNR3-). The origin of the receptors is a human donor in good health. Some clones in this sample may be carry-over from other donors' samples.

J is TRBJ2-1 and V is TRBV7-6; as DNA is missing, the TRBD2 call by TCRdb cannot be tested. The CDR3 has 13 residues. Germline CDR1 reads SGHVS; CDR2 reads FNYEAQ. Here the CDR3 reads CASSPGVAVEQFF.

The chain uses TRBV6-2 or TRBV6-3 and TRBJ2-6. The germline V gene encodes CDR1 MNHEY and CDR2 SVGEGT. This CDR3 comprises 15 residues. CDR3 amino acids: CASSVSGSGANVLTF.

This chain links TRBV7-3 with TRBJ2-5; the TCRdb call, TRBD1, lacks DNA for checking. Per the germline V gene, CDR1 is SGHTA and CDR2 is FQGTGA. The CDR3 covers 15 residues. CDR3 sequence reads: CASSSIGGGQETQYF.

This CDR3 is CSVTGVAGELFF. The chain recombines TRBV29-1 with TRBJ2-2; the TCRdb call, TRBD1, lacks DNA for checking. The CDR3 totals 12 residues. In germline, CDR1 is SQVTM, CDR2 ANQGSEA.

The CDR3 here is CASSRGQGSGELFF. The chain links TRBV7-6 to TRBJ2-2; TCRdb returns TRBD1, unconfirmable since there is no DNA. CDR1 is SGHVS, CDR2 FNYEAQ, per germline. This CDR3 spans 14 amino acids. The full variable domain, in which reference TRBV7-6 and TRBJ2-2 provide the parts outside the CDR3, is GAGVSQSPRYKVTKRGQDVALRCDPISGHVSLYWYRQALGQGPEFLTYFNYEAQQDKSGLPNDRFSAERPEGSISTLTIQRTEQRDSAMYRCASSRGQGSGELFFGEGSRLTVL.

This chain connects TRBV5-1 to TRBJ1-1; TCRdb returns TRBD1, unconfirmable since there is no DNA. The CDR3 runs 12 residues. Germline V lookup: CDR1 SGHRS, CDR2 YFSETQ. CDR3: CASRSGGTEAFF.

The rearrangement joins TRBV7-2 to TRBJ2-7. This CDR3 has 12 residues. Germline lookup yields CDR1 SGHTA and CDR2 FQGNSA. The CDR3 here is CASSLVGNEQYF.

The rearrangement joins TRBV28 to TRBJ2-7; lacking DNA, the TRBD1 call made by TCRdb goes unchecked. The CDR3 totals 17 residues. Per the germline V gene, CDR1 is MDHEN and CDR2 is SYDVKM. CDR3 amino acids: CASSNLAGQTLSYEQYF.

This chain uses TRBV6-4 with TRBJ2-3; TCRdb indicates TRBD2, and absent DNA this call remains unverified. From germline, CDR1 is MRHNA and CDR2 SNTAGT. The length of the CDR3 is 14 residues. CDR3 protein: CASSGTSGTDTQYF.